Each of the 25 T cell receptor beta chains below was sequenced from the same sample in a study of blood T cells in healthy people across ages. For the second PCR, which ran for roughly 7 to 11 cycles, a sample-barcoded 5' primer and a J-beta primer mix were used. TCRdb re-called the 5' RACE reads with MiXCR, one entry per CDR3 protein. The table has 1.6 million or so distinct CDR3 sequences, 34% seen once. Sequenced material: blood. These receptors came from a woman aged 25 to 39 in good health.

The V gene is TRBV2, the J gene TRBJ2-3; no definite D call. Germline assignment: CDR1 SNHLY and CDR2 FYNNEI. CDR3 size: 15 residues. V lost 4 bases to trimming and J lost 2 bases, with 13 bases between them. This CDR3 is CASSGGYPLTDTQYF. As DNA, the CDR3 is TGTGCCAGCAGTGGAGGCTACCCCCTCACAGATACGCAGTATTTT. Looking up the rest from reference TRBV2 and TRBJ2-3 gives the full variable domain: EPEVTQTPSHQVTQMGQEVILRCVPISNHLYFYWYRQILGQKVEFLVSFYNNEISEKSEIFDDQFSVERPDGSNFTLKIRSTKLEDSAMYFCASSGGYPLTDTQYFGPGTRLTVL.

This clonotype was detected ten times or more. The gene calls are TRBV5-5 and TRBJ2-2; D is perhaps TRBD1 (5 bases). The germline V gene encodes CDR1 SGHKS and CDR2 YYEKEE (reference sequence). V lost 6 bases and J 3 bases, leaving 12 bases between the germline ends. The CDR3 spans 14 residues. The CDR3 is CASTERQYTGELFF. The CDR3 coding sequence is TGTGCCAGCACCGAGAGACAGTACACCGGGGAGCTGTTTTTT. Full variable domain (rest looked up from reference TRBV5-5 and TRBJ2-2): DAGVTQSPTHLIKTRGQQVTLRCSPISGHKSVSWYQQVLGQGPQFIFQYYEKEERGRGNFPDRFSARQFPNYSSELNVNALLLGDSALYLCASTERQYTGELFFGEGSRLTVL.

This clonotype was seen more than once but under ten times. The rearrangement uses TRBV27 and TRBJ2-4, with a tentative D call TRBD1 (5 bases). The J call may not be correct, given that the DNA end is closer to TRBJ2-7. CDR1 MNHEY and CDR2 SMNVEV come from the germline V gene (reference sequence). The CDR3 spans 13 residues. This CDR3 reads CASRLGQRYEQYF. The DNA of the CDR3 is TGTGCCAGCAGGTTGGGGCAGCGATACGAGCAGTACTTC.

This clonotype was detected a few times. J is TRBJ2-7 and V is TRBV13; D may match TRBD1 or TRBD2 (5 bases each). Germline V gene lookup returns CDR1 PRHDT and CDR2 FYEKMQ (reference sequence). V lost 7 bases and J lost 6, with 22 bases in between. This CDR3 comprises 15 residues. Here the CDR3 DNA reads TGTGCCAGCACCAACCGGAGGCAGGGACCCTTCGAGCAGTACTTC. Translation gives CASTNRRQGPFEQYF.

The genes are TRBV5-5 and TRBJ2-7, with 8 nucleotides matching TRBD1. V gave up 4 bases and J gave up 5 bases; unmatched junction bases: 14. CDR1 is SGHKS, CDR2 YYEKEE, per germline (reference sequence). The CDR3 extends over 16 amino acids. The DNA of the CDR3 is TGTGCCAGCAGCGCTCAGACAGGGGCTCGAATCCACGAGCAGTACTTC. Translation gives CASSAQTGARIHEQYF.

The table lists this clonotype with many counts. The rearrangement links TRBV12-3 or TRBV12-4 to TRBJ1-2; D perhaps matches TRBD1 (6 bases). The CDR3 spans 12 residues. The germline V and J ends were trimmed by 4 bases and 6 bases, with 9 bases remaining between them. The CDR3 nucleotides are TGTGCCAGCAGTTGGACAGTGGATGGCTACACCTTC. Amino acid sequence: CASSWTVDGYTF.

This clonotype was recorded a few times. The chain carries TRBV20-1 and TRBJ2-1; TRBD2 agrees at 7 bases. After removal of 5 bases from V and 2 bases from J, the junction contained 9 bases not matched to a gene. In germline, CDR1 is DFQATT, CDR2 SNEGSKA (reference sequence). The CDR3 length is 15 residues. CDR3 nucleotides: TGCAGTGCTTCCAGCGGGGAGGCCCCCTACAATGAGCAGTTCTTC. It is translated as CSASSGEAPYNEQFF.

The chain links TRBV20-1 to TRBJ1-2; TRBD1 might be the D (6 bases). This CDR3 is 11 amino acids long. The V and J ends lost 6 bases and 4 bases respectively, with 9 bases between them. Germline loops: CDR1 DFQATT, CDR2 SNEGSKA (reference sequence). CDR3 amino acids: CSAGHAYGYTF. CDR3 bases: TGCAGTGCGGGACATGCCTATGGCTACACCTTC.

This clonotype has more than one count but fewer than ten. The J gene is TRBJ2-7, the V gene TRBV13, with 9 bases that match TRBD2. This CDR3 comprises 15 residues. V was clipped by 2 bases and J by 1 base; unmatched bases: 3. CDR1 PRHDT and CDR2 FYEKMQ come from the germline V gene (reference sequence). The CDR3, as DNA: TGTGCCAGCAGCTTATGGCGGGAGGGGTCCTACGAGCAGTACTTC. It codes for CASSLWREGSYEQYF.

This chain links TRBV20-1 with TRBJ2-1; the D gene is possibly TRBD2 (6 bases). This CDR3 is 15 amino acids long. The V gene's germline CDR1 is DFQATT and CDR2 SNEGSKA (reference sequence). Trimming took 6 bases from V and 7 from J, leaving 22 bases between them. This CDR3 reads CSATLGTGFWNEQFF. In DNA, the CDR3 is TGCAGTGCCACCCTCGGGACTGGGTTCTGGAATGAGCAGTTCTTC.

This clonotype was seen repeatedly, ten times or more. The V call is TRBV29-1, the J call TRBJ1-2; D uncertain. The CDR3 runs 11 residues. CDR1 and CDR2 from the germline V gene are SQVTM and ANQGSEA. Trimming pared 4 bases from V and 7 bases from J, leaving 10 bases between. CDR3 coding DNA: TGCAGCGTTGTGGAAGGGTTTGGCTACACCTTC. It encodes CSVVEGFGYTF. The full variable domain, rest sourced from reference TRBV29-1 and TRBJ1-2, is SAVISQKPSRDICQRGTSLTIQCQVDSQVTMMFWYRQQPGQSLTLIATANQGSEATYESGFVIDKFPISRPNLTFSTLTVSNMSPEDSSIYLCSVVEGFGYTFGSGTRLTVV.

This clonotype was picked up a small number of times. The J gene is TRBJ2-3, the V gene TRBV10-3; the D is unclear. This CDR3 has 15 residues. The V gene lost 2 bases and the J gene lost 0 bases, with 9 bases spanning the gap. Germline V gives CDR1 ENHRY, CDR2 SYGVKD. The CDR3: CAISEVISSTDTQYF. The CDR3 DNA follows: TGTGCCATCAGTGAGGTTATATCTAGCACAGATACGCAGTATTTT.

The chain recombines TRBV10-3 with TRBJ2-1; tentatively, D is TRBD1 or TRBD2 (6 bases each). CDR1 and CDR2 from the germline V gene are ENHRY and SYGVKD. The germline V and J ends were trimmed by 3 bases and 0 bases, with 21 bases remaining between them. CDR3 length: 19 residues. The CDR3 sequence is CAISDGGRGVTGSYNEQFF. The CDR3 DNA sequence: TGTGCCATCAGTGATGGAGGAAGGGGGGTGACCGGCTCCTACAATGAGCAGTTCTTC.

This clonotype was seen once. This may be a read error: a much more frequent sequence differs by one nucleotide. The chain has TRBV4-2 and TRBJ2-1; 10 nucleotides match TRBD2. In germline, CDR1 is LGHNA, CDR2 YNFKEQ. This CDR3 is built from 18 residues. CDR3 in DNA: TGTGTCAGCAGCCAAGATGTGGTAGTTAGCGGGGGGTACAATGAGCAGTTCTTC. This translates into CVSSQDVVVSGGYNEQFF.

V gene TRBV27 combines with J gene TRBJ2-5; TRBD2 aligns across 9 bases. The CDR3 totals 16 residues. V gave up 7 bases and J gave up 2 bases; unmatched junction bases: 11. CDR1 is MNHEY and CDR2 is SMNVEV in the germline V gene (reference sequence). DNA for the CDR3: TGTGCCAGCACCGATACCGCTACTAGCGGGCAAGAGACCCAGTACTTC. Amino acids: CASTDTATSGQETQYF.

This clonotype was seen only a few times. CDR3 coding DNA: TGTGCCAGCAGCCCCCCGGGGACGAGTGGGGAGCAGTACTTC. Translating gives CASSPPGTSGEQYF. V gene TRBV7-9 combines with J gene TRBJ2-5; the D call may be TRBD1 or TRBD2 (5 bases each). This CDR3 is 14 amino acids long. The germline V gene has CDR1 SEHNR and CDR2 FQNEAQ (reference sequence). V gave up 5 bases and J gave up 11 bases, with 21 bases separating them.

This clonotype has ten or more counts. This chain links TRBV20-1 with TRBJ2-7; perhaps TRBD2 as D (5 bases). Trimming shortened V by 6 bases and J by 4 bases, and 16 bases separated the two germline ends. Per germline, CDR1 DFQATT and CDR2 SNEGSKA (reference sequence). The CDR3 has 13 amino acids. As DNA, the CDR3 is TGCAGTGCCAATTCCGGGAAACTATACGAGCAGTACTTC. This gives the protein CSANSGKLYEQYF.

V and J are TRBV12-3 or TRBV12-4 and TRBJ2-3, with TRBD1 as a possible D gene (5 bases). The CDR3 consists of 15 residues. Trimming left V 6 bases short and J 6 bases short, with 19 bases between. The CDR3 DNA reads as TGTGCCAGCAGCGGCGGCGTAGGGGTGATGGATACGCAGTATTTT. This codes for CASSGGVGVMDTQYF.

This rearrangement joins TRBV20-1 to TRBJ2-5; 12 nucleotides match TRBD1. Looked up from germline, CDR1 is DFQATT and CDR2 is SNEGSKA (reference sequence). The CDR3 has 16 residues. The V segment lost 1 base and the J segment 5 bases; nucleotides outside the gene matches: 8. The CDR3 here is CSARVRDRGRRETQYF. Written as DNA, the CDR3 is TGCAGTGCTAGAGTCCGGGACAGGGGGCGAAGGGAGACCCAGTACTTC.

Worth noting for this clonotype: This CDR3 is missing its conserved last phenylalanine or tryptophan, likely due to a read error. The V gene is TRBV28, the J gene TRBJ2-7; 10 nucleotides match TRBD1. Per germline, CDR1 MDHEN and CDR2 SYDVKM. CDR3 length: 16 residues. Losses at the gene ends were 3 bases for V and 2 bases for J; bases not matched to a gene: 7. CDR3 amino acids: CASSLRSGTGAYEQYL. DNA for the CDR3: TGTGCCAGCAGTTTGAGATCCGGGACAGGGGCCTACGAGCAGTACTTA.

This clonotype was observed many times. V usage is TRBV29-1 and J usage is TRBJ2-7; 9 bases are a match to TRBD2. The V and J ends lost 4 bases and 7 bases, in that order; junction bases with no gene match: 14. Germline CDR1 reads SQVTM; CDR2 reads ANQGSEA. This CDR3 is built from 15 residues. In DNA form, the CDR3 reads TGCAGCGTTGTATCCAGCGGGAGGTCCCGGGGAGAGCAGTACTTC. This translates into CSVVSSGRSRGEQYF.

This chain links TRBV3-1 with TRBJ2-1; 11 bases match TRBD2. CDR3 size: 18 residues. Trimming cost V 4 bases and J 12 bases; bases outside gene matches: 20. Germline-derived CDR1 and CDR2 are LGHDT and YNNKEL (reference sequence). Here the CDR3 reads CASSREGLADPYSSVQFF. The CDR3 DNA reads TGTGCCAGCAGCCGGGAGGGACTAGCGGATCCCTACAGTTCGGTGCAGTTCTTC.

The DNA for the CDR3 is TGTGCCAGCAGGTCAAGTTTTACGGTTACCTACGAGCAGTACTTC. Translation: CASRSSFTVTYEQYF. The rearrangement links TRBV12-3 or TRBV12-4 to TRBJ2-7; D uncertain. The CDR3 runs 15 residues. V dropped 6 bases and J dropped 2 bases, with 17 bases sitting between them.

This clonotype was seen ten or more times. This chain connects TRBV6-6 to TRBJ2-1; D is ambiguous. Germline CDR1 is MNHNY and CDR2 is SVGAGI (reference sequence). V was pared by 4 bases and J by 10 bases, with 11 bases between. The CDR3 has 12 amino acids. In DNA form, the CDR3 reads TGTGCCAGCAGTTCTTCTATACCCGAGCAGTTCTTC. Protein product: CASSSSIPEQFF.

The J gene is TRBJ2-6, the V gene TRBV21-1; the table's D call, TRBD1, was not checked against the DNA. TRBV21-1 is marked as a pseudogene. The length of the CDR3 is 16 residues. CDR3 amino acids: CASRGTGEPGANVLTF. Here the CDR3 DNA reads TGTGCCAGCCGCGGGACAGGGGAGCCTGGGGCCAACGTCCTGACTTTC.